The 29 T cell receptor beta chains presented below share a single source sample, sequenced in a study of OX40 agonist ivuxolimab in advanced cancers. Repertoires were generated with immunoSEQ multiplex PCR, while TCRdb's copy carries only in-frame clones and drops some. Here the sample spans fewer than 85,000 clones, over 75% being singletons. Source: CD4+ or CD8+ T cells sorted from blood, taken in a trial of the OX40 agonist ivuxolimab. These receptors were taken from an adult with an advanced solid tumor such as melanoma, head and neck, liver or kidney cancer.

The genes are TRBV2 and TRBJ2-2, with D perhaps matching TRBD1 (5 bases). The V end was cut by 7 bases, the J end by 4 bases, with 10 bases between. The CDR3 totals 13 residues. Germline CDR1 is SNHLY and CDR2 is FYNNEI. Written as DNA, the CDR3 is TGTGCCAGCACTGGGGCCCTCACCGGGGAGCTGTTTTTT. Amino acid sequence: CASTGALTGELFF.

The chain uses TRBV11-2 and TRBJ2-3, with TRBD2 matching 8 bases. V shed 1 base, J shed 2 bases, and the junction held 5 bases outside the gene matches. CDR3 length: 16 residues. Germline V lookup: CDR1 SGHAT, CDR2 FQNNGV. The CDR3 loop is CASSLVPGGITDTQYF. CDR3 nucleotides: TGTGCCAGCAGCTTAGTTCCGGGGGGGATCACAGATACGCAGTATTTT.

V gene TRBV19 combines with J gene TRBJ1-4; possible D gene TRBD1, 6 bases. Germline V gives CDR1 LNHDA, CDR2 SQIVND (reference sequence). The CDR3 is made up of 17 amino acids. Trimming removed 3 bases from V and 5 bases from J, with 19 bases in between. The CDR3 DNA sequence: TGTGCCAGTAGTATGGTTGGCACAGGGTGGAAAAATGAAAAACTGTTTTTT. The encoded protein is CASSMVGTGWKNEKLFF. Variable domain in full (rest from reference TRBV19 and TRBJ1-4): DGGITQSPKYLFRKEGQNVTLSCEQNLNHDAMYWYRQDPGQGLRLIYYSQIVNDFQKGDIAEGYSVSREKKESFPLTVTSAQKNPTAFYLCASSMVGTGWKNEKLFFGSGTQLSVL.

Remarks on this clone: Other DNA sequences of this sample code for an identical CDR3. The chain's CDR3 is CASSPGQGTGEAFF. DNA of the CDR3: TGCGCCAGCAGCCCCGGGCAGGGCACAGGGGAAGCTTTCTTT. The V gene is TRBV10-1, the J gene TRBJ1-1; maybe TRBD1 (6 bases). Germline values: CDR1 WNHNN, CDR2 SYGVQD (reference sequence). This CDR3 is built from 14 residues. Trimming removed 6 bases at V and 8 bases at J, with 19 bases between.

This chain connects TRBV5-5 to TRBJ1-4; 9 nucleotides match TRBD1. CDR1 SGHKS and CDR2 YYEKEE come from the germline V gene (reference sequence). This CDR3 region has 18 residues. J gave up 8 bases and V 0 bases, and 14 bases lay outside the gene matches. The CDR3 nucleotides read TGTGCCAGCAGCTTGGCCTTCAGGACAGGGGTCGGAGGGGAAAAACTGTTTTTT. Encoded protein: CASSLAFRTGVGGEKLFF. The full variable domain, with the rest looked up from reference TRBV5-5 and TRBJ1-4, is DAGVTQSPTHLIKTRGQQVTLRCSPISGHKSVSWYQQVLGQGPQFIFQYYEKEERGRGNFPDRFSARQFPNYSSELNVNALLLGDSALYLCASSLAFRTGVGGEKLFFGSGTQLSVL.

This chain connects TRBV7-9 to TRBJ2-3; 9 bases map to TRBD1. V was pared by 5 bases and J by 6 bases, with 9 bases of the junction left unmatched. The CDR3 covers 15 residues. The germline gives CDR1 SEHNR, CDR2 FQNEAQ (reference sequence). The CDR3 is CASSPGTGNFDTQYF. For the CDR3, the DNA is TGTGCCAGCAGCCCCGGGACAGGGAATTTTGATACGCAGTATTTT.

This clone was counted once. J is TRBJ2-5 and V is TRBV6-6; D is ambiguous. V lost 6 bases to trimming and J lost 4 bases, with 15 bases between them. The CDR3 spans 14 residues. Per germline, CDR1 MNHNY and CDR2 SVGAGI (reference sequence). CDR3: CASSLPMSVETQYF. CDR3 nucleotide sequence: TGTGCCAGCAGCCTCCCCATGTCCGTAGAGACCCAGTACTTC.

This rearrangement joins TRBV19 to TRBJ1-1; unclear D gene. V was trimmed by 1 base and J by 1 base, leaving 7 bases between them. Germline-derived CDR1 and CDR2 are LNHDA and SQIVND (reference sequence). The CDR3 is 14 residues long. The CDR3 bases are TGTGCCAGTAGTATAGGGGGAAAGAACACTGAAGCTTTCTTT. This gives the protein CASSIGGKNTEAFF.

This chain joins TRBV7-2 and TRBJ2-7, with D unclear. The CDR3 has 14 residues. Between the trimmed V and J ends, which lost 4 bases and 5 bases, there was a span of 15 bases. CDR1 is SGHTA and CDR2 is FQGNSA in the germline V gene. The CDR3 region is CASSSAALSHEQYF. The CDR3 nucleotides are TGTGCCAGCAGCTCAGCAGCGTTGTCCCACGAGCAGTACTTC.

The J gene is TRBJ2-3, the V gene TRBV5-1; unclear D gene. Germline CDR1 reads SGHRS; CDR2 reads YFSETQ. The CDR3 spans 15 residues. The germline V and J ends were trimmed by 4 bases and 0 bases, with 12 bases remaining between them. CDR3 sequence: CASSPRHTSTDTQYF. In DNA form, the CDR3 reads TGCGCCAGCAGCCCGCGTCATACTAGCACAGATACGCAGTATTTT.

The chain is built from TRBV11-1 and TRBJ2-5, with 7 nucleotides matching TRBD2. V shed 5 bases and J 7 bases; nucleotides not matched to a gene: 7. The CDR3 is made up of 13 amino acids. Germline V gives CDR1 SGHAT, CDR2 FQDESV (reference sequence). CDR3 DNA: TGTGCCAGCAGCCCCGGGACTACTGCGACCCAGTACTTC. Its translation is CASSPGTTATQYF.

Comments on this clone: At one boundary the junction diverges from the germline segment, which might be a read error. The rearrangement joins TRBV5-3 to TRBJ1-2; perhaps TRBD1 as D (5 bases). TRBV5-3 counts as an open reading frame of uncertain function. The CDR3 contains 14 residues. The CDR3 sequence: CASSLAGQNYGYTF. CDR3 nucleotides: TGTGCCAGCAGCTTGGCGGGGCAGAACTATGGCTACACCTTC.

The J gene is TRBJ1-5, the V gene TRBV6-6; no reliable D call. This CDR3 contains 12 residues. V lost 2 bases, J lost 6 bases, and 5 bases lay in between. Germline V gene sequence: CDR1 MNHNY, CDR2 SVGAGI (reference sequence). CDR3 sequence reads: CASSYGSQPQHF. The CDR3 DNA follows: TGTGCCAGCAGTTACGGGAGTCAGCCCCAGCATTTT.

The chain has TRBV5-6 and TRBJ2-7; weak D call: TRBD1 (5 bases). The ends were cut back, 4 bases at V and 1 base at J, with 9 bases in the middle. The length of the CDR3 is 13 residues. The germline V gene encodes CDR1 SGHDT and CDR2 YYEEEE. The CDR3 region is CASSLTGSYEQYF. CDR3 bases: TGTGCCAGCAGCCTCACAGGTTCCTACGAGCAGTACTTC.

The J gene is TRBJ2-7, the V gene TRBV9; a possible D gene is TRBD2 (5 bases). CDR1 and CDR2 (germline): SGDLS, YYNGEE. Between the trimmed V and J ends, which lost 3 bases and 1 base, there was a span of 11 bases. The CDR3 is 14 residues long. As DNA, the CDR3 is TGTGCCAGCAGCGCGCATCCGGGGTCCTACGAGCAGTACTTC. Amino acids: CASSAHPGSYEQYF.

The CDR3 reads CASSTRETQYF. The CDR3 coding sequence is TGTGCCAGCAGCACAAGAGAGACCCAGTACTTC. V gene TRBV21-1 combines with J gene TRBJ2-5. TRBV21-1 is a recognized pseudogene. This CDR3 has 11 residues.

J is TRBJ1-2 and V is TRBV28; unclear D gene. V was shortened by 6 bases and J by 0 bases, with 8 bases between the two germline ends. There are 13 residues in the CDR3. Germline V CDR1 and CDR2: MDHEN, SYDVKM. The CDR3, as DNA: TGTGCCAGCAGCCCCGACACTAACTATGGCTACACCTTC. Amino acid sequence: CASSPDTNYGYTF.

The chain carries TRBV27 and TRBJ2-5, with TRBD1 matching 7 bases. Germline V gives CDR1 MNHEY, CDR2 SMNVEV (reference sequence). The CDR3 runs to 14 residues. Unmatched junction bases numbered 5, after V lost 1 base and J lost 6 bases. The CDR3, as DNA: TGTGCCAGCAGTTTATTGACAGGGAAGAAGACCCAGTACTTC. It yields the protein CASSLLTGKKTQYF.

The rearrangement joins TRBV5-1 to TRBJ2-6; D not resolved. This CDR3 region has 13 residues. CDR1 is SGHRS and CDR2 is YFSETQ in the germline V gene. The ends were cut back, 3 bases at V and 4 bases at J, with 5 bases in the middle. The CDR3 region is CASSSPGANVLTF. The CDR3, as DNA: TGCGCCAGCAGCTCCCCGGGGGCCAACGTCCTGACTTTC.

The J gene is TRBJ1-5, the V gene TRBV28; D perhaps matches TRBD1 (5 bases). From germline, CDR1 is MDHEN and CDR2 SYDVKM. Trimming removed 6 bases from V and 6 bases from J, with 9 bases in between. CDR3 size: 12 residues. The CDR3 protein is CASRGQGQPQHF. The CDR3 coding sequence is TGTGCCAGCAGAGGGCAGGGTCAGCCCCAGCATTTT.

The genes are TRBV15 and TRBJ1-1, with TRBD1 as a possible D gene (5 bases). V was pared by 2 bases and J by 5 bases, with 15 bases between. Looked up from germline, CDR1 is LNHNV and CDR2 is YYDKDF (reference sequence). The CDR3 has 15 amino acids. DNA of the CDR3: TGTGCCACCAGCAGAAAGAGGGGAAACCCGACTGAAGCTTTCTTT. It codes for CATSRKRGNPTEAFF. The full variable domain, its missing parts supplied by reference TRBV15 and TRBJ1-1, is DAMVIQNPRYQVTQFGKPVTLSCSQTLNHNVMYWYQQKSSQAPKLLFHYYDKDFNNEADTPDNFQSRRPNTSFCFLDIRSPGLGDTAMYLCATSRKRGNPTEAFFGQGTRLTVV.

The sample holds one count of this clone. The gene calls are TRBV9 and TRBJ2-1, with 7 bases identical to TRBD2. Trimming removed 2 bases from V and 6 bases from J; junction bases left unmatched: 8. Germline loops: CDR1 SGDLS, CDR2 YYNGEE. This CDR3 comprises 15 residues. CDR3 sequence reads: CASSVRLAVFNEQFF. For the CDR3, the DNA is TGTGCCAGCAGCGTTCGCCTAGCGGTTTTCAATGAGCAGTTCTTC.

The genes are TRBV4-2 and TRBJ1-6; 7 nucleotides line up with TRBD1. The germline V gene encodes CDR1 LGHNA and CDR2 YNFKEQ. The CDR3 is made up of 14 amino acids. The trim removed 1 base at V and 7 bases at J, leaving 1 base unmatched. CDR3 sequence: CASSQGQGNSPLHF. The CDR3 region has the DNA TGTGCCAGCAGCCAAGGACAGGGAAATTCACCCCTCCACTTT.

The V and J genes are TRBV10-1 and TRBJ2-3; 11 bases map to TRBD2. With V trimmed by 6 bases and J by 12 bases, 5 bases remained unmatched. The CDR3 extends over 12 amino acids. Germline values: CDR1 WNHNN, CDR2 SYGVQD (reference sequence). In nucleotides, the CDR3 is TGCGCCAGCAGCACAACTAGCGGGAGTCAGTATTTT. As protein: CASSTTSGSQYF.

The J gene is TRBJ2-1, the V gene TRBV14; D could derive from TRBD1 or TRBD2 (6 bases each). The length of the CDR3 is 16 residues. V gave up 0 bases and J gave up 5 bases, with 14 bases separating them. Germline lookup yields CDR1 SGHDN and CDR2 FVKESK. CDR3 sequence (DNA): TGTGCCAGCAGCCAAGAGGGGGCGGGATGGCACAATGAGCAGTTCTTC. This codes for CASSQEGAGWHNEQFF.

Written as DNA, the CDR3 is TGTGCCAGCAGGGACAGGGGGTCTGGAAACACCATATATTTT. Protein: CASRDRGSGNTIYF. This rearrangement joins TRBV7-2 to TRBJ1-3; 10 bases align to TRBD1. The CDR3 extends over 14 amino acids. V was pared by 6 bases and J by 1 base, with 0 bases of the junction left unmatched. Germline V gene sequence: CDR1 SGHTA, CDR2 FQGNSA.

This clone was observed a single time. The chain is built from TRBV6-5 and TRBJ2-6, with D uncertain. This CDR3 spans 15 amino acids. Germline CDR1 MNHEY, CDR2 SVGAGI. The V end was cut by 2 bases, the J end by 4 bases, with 9 bases between. The CDR3: CASSYLRSGANVLTF. The CDR3 DNA follows: TGTGCCAGCAGTTACCTGAGGTCGGGGGCCAACGTCCTGACTTTC.

CDR3 bases: TGTGCCAGCAGTGGAAAGGTGGAGTACCACTTT. It codes for CASSGKVEYHF. This chain links TRBV2 with TRBJ1-6; no definite D call. CDR3 length: 11 amino acids. V lost 4 bases and J 18 bases, leaving 13 bases between the germline ends. Germline CDR1 SNHLY, CDR2 FYNNEI. The full variable domain, in which reference TRBV2 and TRBJ1-6 provide the parts outside the CDR3, is EPEVTQTPSHQVTQMGQEVILRCVPISNHLYFYWYRQILGQKVEFLVSFYNNEISEKSEIFDDQFSVERPDGSNFTLKIRSTKLEDSAMYFCASSGKVEYHFGNGTRLTVT.

The V and J genes are TRBV6-7 and TRBJ2-2; 9 bases are a match to TRBD2. TRBV6-7 is identified as an open reading frame with a role that is uncertain. The CDR3 covers 17 residues. Unmatched junction bases numbered 11, after V lost 7 bases and J lost 2 bases. CDR3 sequence (DNA): TGTGCCAGCACCTTACGGGCTAGCGGGGCAAACACCGGGGAGCTGTTTTTT. Protein product: CASTLRASGANTGELFF.